This TCR beta chain came from a study of Ad26.COV2.S vaccination and SARS-CoV-2 variants. Study-wide background: Donor was in the COV1001 Ad26.COV2.S trial arm. Ad26.COV2.S shots went into the muscle once or twice, 56 days apart.

The method was immunoSEQ multiplex PCR; TCRdb's version includes in-frame clones alone and lacks a portion of them. The sample has approximately 300,000 clones, around 81% seen once. Concerning this clone: Its antigen is not known.

The treatment is: approximately 18 received Ad26.COV2.S at low or high dose, single or two shots; 5 received placebo; per-sample allocation not given. Sampling was done on day 63 after the first vaccine or placebo injection. CDR3 length equals 14 residues. V shed 4 bases and J shed 5 bases, with 12 bases lying between them. From germline, CDR1 is SGHRS and CDR2 YFSETQ. Study conclusions and caveats: The study found similar non-spike TCR breadth in vaccine and placebo recipients.

The TCR originated in a person between 18 and 59 years old who received the Ad26.COV2.S COVID-19 vaccine or a placebo. The J gene is TRBJ2-2, the V gene TRBV5-1; D is ambiguous. Material: peripheral blood, obtained in a trial of Ad26.COV2.S vaccine versus placebo. CDR3 amino acids: CASSVLWGTGELFF. The CDR3 nucleotides read TGCGCCAGCAGCGTCCTTTGGGGAACCGGGGAGCTGTTTTTT.